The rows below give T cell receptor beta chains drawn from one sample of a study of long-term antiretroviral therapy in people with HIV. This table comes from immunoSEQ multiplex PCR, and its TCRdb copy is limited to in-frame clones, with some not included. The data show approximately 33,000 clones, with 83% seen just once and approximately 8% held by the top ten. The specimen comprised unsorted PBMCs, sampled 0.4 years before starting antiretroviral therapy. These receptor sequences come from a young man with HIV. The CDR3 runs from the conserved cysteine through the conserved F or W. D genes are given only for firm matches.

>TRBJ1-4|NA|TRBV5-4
TGTGCCAGCAGCCAGTTTGGGAGGGGTACTAATGAAAAACTGTTTTTT
CASSQFGRGTNEKLFF
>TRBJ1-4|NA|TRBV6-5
TGTGCCCGGGAAAAACTGTTTTTT
CAREKLFF
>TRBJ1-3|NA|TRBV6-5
TGTGCCAGCAGTTACTCCTTTCTAGGGACCATATATTTT
CASSYSFLGTIYF
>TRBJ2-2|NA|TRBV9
TGTGCCAGCAGCGGAGACAGTGGGTACACCGGGGAGCTGTTTTTT
CASSGDSGYTGELFF
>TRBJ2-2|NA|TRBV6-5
TGTGCCAGCAGCGCCCGGGGGTACACCGGGGAGCTGTTTTTT
CASSARGYTGELFF
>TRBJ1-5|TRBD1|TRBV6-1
TGTGCCAGCAGTGAAGGACAGGGAAATCAGCCCCAGCATTTT
CASSEGQGNQPQHF
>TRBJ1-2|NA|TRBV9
TGTGCCAGCAGCGTAGAAGACAGCTATGGCTACACCTTC
CASSVEDSYGYTF
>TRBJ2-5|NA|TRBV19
TGTGCCAGTAGTATCGGACAGTCCGGAGCCCAGTACTTC
CASSIGQSGAQYF
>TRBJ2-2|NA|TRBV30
TGTGCCTGGAGAAGAAGCACCGGGGAGCTGTTTTTT
CAWRRSTGELFF
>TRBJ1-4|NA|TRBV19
TGTGCCAGTAGTTCACAGGGTGACTTTGAAAAACTGTTTTTT
CASSSQGDFEKLFF
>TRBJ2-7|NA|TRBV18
TGTGCCAGCTCACCCCGGACAAGCTACGAGCAGTACTTC
CASSPRTSYEQYF
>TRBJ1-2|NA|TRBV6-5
TGTGCCAGCAGTTACGATGAGATGACCTATGGCTACACCTTC
CASSYDEMTYGYTF
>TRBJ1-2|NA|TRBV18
TGTGCCAGCTCACCACCAGGGCGAAACAACTATGGCTACACCTTC
CASSPPGRNNYGYTF
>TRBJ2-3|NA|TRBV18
TGTGCCAGCTCAGGGGGGCAGACTACCATGAGCACAGATACGCAGTATTTT
CASSGGQTTMSTDTQYF